The rows below give T cell receptor beta chains drawn from one sample of a study of blood T cell repertoires in COVID-19. Generated by immunoSEQ multiplex PCR, the TCRdb table keeps only in-frame clones and is missing some. The top ten clones hold about 0.65% of a sample with approximately 490,000 clones, approximately 90% of them seen once. Sequencing was carried out using PBMCs or T cells enriched from blood (not recorded which). The source of these receptors is a woman younger than 35 who had recovered from COVID-19. CDR3s include the opening cysteine and the closing phenylalanine or tryptophan. D genes are given only for firm matches. Clone size is shown for a subset of rows, as once, few, many or a class of expanded clone.

TRBJ1-5,17,TRBV3-1/TRBV3-2,-,-,TGTGCCAGCAGCCAAGGTTTCCAAGCGGGATACAATCAGCCCCAGCATTTT,CASSQGFQAGYNQPQHF
TRBJ1-5,13,TRBV5-5,-,-,TGTGCCAGCAGCCACGGTCAAAATCAGCCCCAGCATTTT,CASSHGQNQPQHF
TRBJ1-4,18,TRBV4-1,-,TRBD1,TGCGCCAGCAGCCAAAGGTCCGGAGGGACAGCTTATAATGAAAAACTGTTTTTT,CASSQRSGGTAYNEKLFF
TRBJ1-2,17,TRBV11-2,-,TRBD1,TGTGCCAGCAGCCAGCTCAGGGGGGCCCGGATTGGAAGAGGCTACACCTTC,CASSQLRGARIGRGYTF
TRBJ1-1,16,TRBV19,-,-,TGTGCCAGTAGTATGGGGCGGGGTCCCGAGGGCACTGAAGCTTTCTTT,CASSMGRGPEGTEAFF
TRBJ1-1,16,TRBV11-2,-,-,TGTGCCAGCAGCTTATCGGCTGTGGGGGGCGGGGGCGAAGCTTTCTTT,CASSLSAVGGGGEAFF
TRBJ2-5,12,TRBV27,few,-,TGTGCCAGCAGTTTCTCAGGGGAGACCCAGTACTTC,CASSFSGETQYF
TRBJ2-5,15,TRBV3-1/TRBV3-2,-,TRBD2,TGTGCCAGCAGCCCTCGGGGGGAATACCAAGAGACCCAGTACTTC,CASSPRGEYQETQYF
TRBJ2-2,14,TRBV28,-,TRBD2,TGTGCCAGCAGTTCCCTAGCGGGCACCGGGGAGCTGTTTTTT,CASSSLAGTGELFF
TRBJ1-1,14,TRBV5-6,once,-,TGTGCCAGCACTCTCGGGGGGGCCGGGACTGAAGCTTTCTTT,CASTLGGAGTEAFF
TRBJ1-5,14,TRBV7-9,-,-,TGTGCCAGCAGCTTGGGGGGGGGCAATCAGCCCCAGCATTTT,CASSLGGGNQPQHF